These 28 T cell receptor beta chains were sequenced from one sample in a study of control samples from healthy donors and cancer patients. The data were produced by immunoSEQ multiplex PCR, yet TCRdb's version contains in-frame clones alone and is incomplete. The sample holds roughly 80,000 clones; 80% to 90% are singletons and the top ten take 1.9%. Sequences were obtained from PBMCs. Receptor source: a woman aged 60-70 years with head and neck cancer.

The chain combines TRBV2 with TRBJ2-7; D is unclear. The CDR3 loop spans 12 amino acids. Trimming cost V 2 bases and J 7 bases, with 9 bases left between them. Germline loops: CDR1 SNHLY, CDR2 FYNNEI. CDR3 amino acids: CASSEMRGEQYF. For the CDR3, the DNA is TGTGCCAGCAGTGAAATGAGAGGTGAGCAGTACTTC.

This clone came up once. The chain carries TRBV3-1 (or the pseudogene TRBV3-2) and TRBJ1-2, with D possibly matching TRBD1 (5 bases). The germline CDR1 and CDR2 sequences are LGHDT and YNNKEL (reference sequence). The CDR3 totals 14 residues. Trimming left V 2 bases short and J 7 bases short, with 14 bases between. Written as DNA, the CDR3 is TGTGCCAGCAGCCAAATACAGGCCTTTGGTGGCTACACCTTC. Residues: CASSQIQAFGGYTF.

The genes are TRBV10-3 and TRBJ2-7; 7 nucleotides match TRBD2. This CDR3 spans 14 amino acids. Unmatched junction bases numbered 15, after V lost 10 bases and J lost 6 bases. Germline CDR1 ENHRY, CDR2 SYGVKD. The CDR3 DNA reads TGTGCCACCTCCGGGGGAGGGAGTCTCTCCGAGCAGTACTTC. This gives the protein CATSGGGSLSEQYF.

V and J are TRBV21-1 and TRBJ2-7; the listed D gene, TRBD2, was not tested against the DNA. TRBV21-1 is a recognized pseudogene. This CDR3 is built from 15 residues. In DNA, the CDR3 is TGTGCCAGCAGCAAACCCCGGGGAGGCACCTACGAGCAGTACTTC. Protein sequence: CASSKPRGGTYEQYF.

This clone is a singleton in its sample. The V gene is TRBV2, the J gene TRBJ2-5; 10 bases align to TRBD1. Germline V gene data show CDR1 as SNHLY and CDR2 as FYNNEI. The CDR3 has 16 amino acids. V dropped 2 bases and J dropped 3; count of bases not matched to a gene: 6. CDR3 in DNA: TGTGCCAGCAGTGAATTAGGGACAGGGGTCGAAGAGACCCAGTACTTC. Its translation is CASSELGTGVEETQYF.

The chain recombines TRBV14 with TRBJ1-1; no clear D gene. The CDR3 sequence is 15 residues long. Deletions cut 2 bases from V and 3 bases from J, with 13 bases between. Germline values: CDR1 SGHDN, CDR2 FVKESK. As DNA, the CDR3 is TGTGCCAGCAGCCAACTCGGCGGGGTTGACACTGAAGCTTTCTTT. Amino acids: CASSQLGGVDTEAFF.

V gene TRBV19 combines with J gene TRBJ1-2, with a tentative D call TRBD1 (6 bases). The V end lost 6 bases, the J end lost 6 bases, and 14 bases lay between the germline ends. The CDR3 extends over 13 amino acids. Looked up from germline, CDR1 is LNHDA and CDR2 is SQIVND (reference sequence). CDR3 nucleotide sequence: TGTGCCAGTAGCTGGGCAGGGGAGGATGGCTACACCTTC. It yields the protein CASSWAGEDGYTF.

V usage is TRBV7-2 and J usage is TRBJ2-7; D could derive from TRBD1 or TRBD2 (5 bases each). This CDR3 region has 14 residues. Germline V gene data show CDR1 as SGHTA and CDR2 as FQGNSA. Trimming took off 8 bases at V and 5 bases at J, with 19 bases between the two ends. CDR3 residues: CASLRDLAGDEQYF. Written as DNA, the CDR3 is TGTGCCAGCCTACGGGACCTCGCTGGGGACGAGCAGTACTTC.

V gene TRBV28 combines with J gene TRBJ1-2, with D possibly TRBD1 on 5 matching bases. V lost 2 bases and J 6 bases, leaving 16 bases between the germline ends. In germline, CDR1 is MDHEN, CDR2 SYDVKM. This CDR3 is 15 amino acids long. The CDR3 loop reads CASSLTRGEEDGYTF. CDR3 sequence (DNA): TGTGCCAGCAGTTTAACCCGGGGGGAAGAGGATGGCTACACCTTC.

The chain couples TRBV5-4 to TRBJ1-2; possible D gene TRBD1, 5 bases. The CDR3 has 14 residues. V shed 3 bases and J shed 4 bases, with 13 bases lying between them. Germline CDR1 and CDR2: SGHNT and YYREEE (reference sequence). The CDR3 bases are TGTGCCAGCAGCTCCCCCCGGGACGCCTATGGCTACACCTTC. It yields the protein CASSSPRDAYGYTF.

This chain links TRBV7-9 with TRBJ2-5; TRBD2 is a possible D gene (5 bases). The V and J ends lost 2 bases and 2 bases respectively, with 15 bases between them. There are 16 residues in the CDR3. Looked up from germline, CDR1 is SEHNR and CDR2 is FQNEAQ (reference sequence). The CDR3 region is CASSLSRGLVQETQYF. Here the CDR3 DNA reads TGTGCCAGCAGCTTAAGTAGAGGGCTTGTGCAAGAGACCCAGTACTTC. The whole variable domain, remainder taken from reference TRBV7-9 and TRBJ2-5, is DTGVSQNPRHKITKRGQNVTFRCDPISEHNRLYWYRQTLGQGPEFLTYFQNEAQLEKSRLLSDRFSAERPKGSFSTLEIQRTEQGDSAMYLCASSLSRGLVQETQYFGPGTRLLVL.

This chain uses TRBV11-3 with TRBJ2-1, with 9 bases lining up with TRBD2. Germline lookup yields CDR1 SGHNT and CDR2 YENEEA. The V gene end was trimmed by 2 bases and the J gene end by 7 bases; junction bases not matched to a gene: 6. CDR3 length: 15 residues. The CDR3: CASSLRAGGANEQFF. The CDR3 nucleotides read TGTGCCAGCAGCTTACGAGCGGGAGGAGCAAATGAGCAGTTCTTC.

This chain joins TRBV12-3 or TRBV12-4 and TRBJ1-2, with no clear D. Trimming removed 3 bases at V and 2 bases at J, with 7 bases between. The CDR3 sequence is 13 residues long. This chain's CDR3 is CASSLERNYGYTF. The DNA for the CDR3 is TGTGCCAGCAGTTTGGAGAGGAACTATGGCTACACCTTC.

V is TRBV4-2 and J is TRBJ2-1; TRBD2 matches 10 bases. CDR3 length: 18 residues. Trimming removed 0 bases from V and 2 bases from J; junction bases left unmatched: 7. Per the germline V gene, CDR1 is LGHNA and CDR2 is YNFKEQ. The CDR3: CASSQDPIAGGTYNEQFF. CDR3 in DNA: TGTGCCAGCAGCCAAGATCCTATAGCGGGAGGAACCTACAATGAGCAGTTCTTC.

V and J are TRBV6-2 or TRBV6-3 and TRBJ2-7; D unresolved. The V gene's germline CDR1 is MNHEY and CDR2 SVGEGT. The CDR3 loop spans 11 amino acids. Trimming left V 5 bases short and J 6 bases short, with 8 bases between. The CDR3 protein is CASSHGPEQYF. In DNA form, the CDR3 reads TGTGCCAGCAGTCACGGGCCCGAGCAGTACTTC.

This rearrangement joins TRBV7-9 to TRBJ2-7; D is perhaps TRBD2 (5 bases). Germline V CDR1 and CDR2: SEHNR, FQNEAQ (reference sequence). The CDR3 extends over 13 amino acids. The V end lost 4 bases, the J end lost 6 bases, and 13 bases lay between the germline ends. Written as DNA, the CDR3 is TGTGCCAGCAGCTCCGCCGGGGAGCCCGAGCAGTACTTC. This encodes CASSSAGEPEQYF.

The CDR3 sequence: CASSSGQGQGNSPLHF. In nucleotides, the CDR3 is TGCGCCAGCAGCTCAGGACAGGGTCAAGGGAATTCACCCCTCCACTTT. This chain uses TRBV5-1 with TRBJ1-6, with TRBD1 matching over 8 bases. Per germline, CDR1 SGHRS and CDR2 YFSETQ. With V trimmed by 3 bases and J by 7 bases, 9 bases remained unmatched. This CDR3 contains 16 residues.

This chain connects TRBV19 to TRBJ2-7, with D unclear. The germline gives CDR1 LNHDA, CDR2 SQIVND (reference sequence). Trimming stripped 5 bases from V and 2 bases from J, with 10 bases between. CDR3 length: 13 residues. CDR3 sequence reads: CASSPDKTYEQYF. CDR3 DNA sequence: TGTGCCAGTAGTCCCGACAAAACCTACGAGCAGTACTTC.

The genes are TRBV7-9 and TRBJ1-3, with D unclear. The CDR3 contains 16 residues. Germline-derived CDR1 and CDR2 are SEHNR and FQNEAQ (reference sequence). The V and J ends lost 4 bases and 4 bases respectively, with 17 bases between them. CDR3 coding DNA: TGTGCCAGCAGCTCCCGCTCCAGCGGGCGCGGAAACACCATATATTTT. As protein: CASSSRSSGRGNTIYF.

J is TRBJ2-7 and V is TRBV18; D ambiguous. Germline values: CDR1 KGHSH, CDR2 LQKENI. CDR3 length: 13 residues. V lost 4 bases to trimming and J lost 7 bases, with 14 bases between them. The chain's CDR3 is CASSLPRAKEQYF. DNA for the CDR3: TGTGCCAGCTCACTTCCTCGCGCTAAGGAGCAGTACTTC.

The chain is built from TRBV2 and TRBJ1-4; D gene unclear. The CDR3 has 14 residues. V lost 5 bases, J lost 8 bases, and 15 bases lay in between. CDR1 SNHLY and CDR2 FYNNEI come from the germline V gene. CDR3 in amino acids: CASSFLNFSEKLFF. CDR3 nucleotide sequence: TGTGCCAGCAGTTTCTTGAACTTCTCGGAAAAACTGTTTTTT.

The chain has TRBV11-2 and TRBJ1-5; 7 bases are a match to TRBD1. Germline values: CDR1 SGHAT, CDR2 FQNNGV. There are 16 residues in the CDR3. V lost 5 bases to trimming and J lost 5 bases; unmatched junction nucleotides: 12. The CDR3 loop reads CASSELGGRGHQPQHF. CDR3 bases: TGTGCCAGCAGCGAACTAGGCGGGAGGGGGCATCAGCCCCAGCATTTT.

This clone is a singleton in its sample. The chain links TRBV7-2 to TRBJ2-7, with D possibly TRBD2 on 5 matching bases. Deletions cut 4 bases from V and 3 bases from J, with 13 bases between. Germline V gene lookup returns CDR1 SGHTA and CDR2 FQGNSA. The CDR3 runs to 14 residues. This CDR3 reads CASSSTDWNYEQYF. The CDR3 nucleotides read TGTGCCAGCAGCTCCACGGACTGGAACTACGAGCAGTACTTC.

This clone occurred once. The CDR3 region is CASSMKMNTGELFF. The CDR3 DNA follows: TGCGCCAGCAGCATGAAGATGAACACCGGGGAGCTGTTTTTT. The chain combines TRBV5-1 with TRBJ2-2; D remains unclear. The CDR3 runs 14 residues. Germline loops: CDR1 SGHRS, CDR2 YFSETQ. Trimming removed 4 bases from V and 1 base from J, with 8 bases in between.

V gene TRBV15 combines with J gene TRBJ1-2, with D perhaps TRBD1 (6 bases). With 8 bases removed from V and 4 bases from J, the gap between germline ends came to 20 bases. This CDR3 comprises 15 residues. Germline-derived CDR1 and CDR2 are LNHNV and YYDKDF (reference sequence). CDR3 sequence (DNA): TGTGCCACCGTTCCGGGGGGCAGTATTGGCTATGGCTACACCTTC. Its translation: CATVPGGSIGYGYTF.

Here the CDR3 reads CASTETSGGYNEQFF. The CDR3 region has the DNA TGTGCCAGCACCGAAACTAGCGGGGGCTACAATGAGCAGTTCTTC. The gene calls are TRBV27 and TRBJ2-1, with TRBD2 matching 11 bases. CDR1 is MNHEY and CDR2 is SMNVEV in the germline V gene (reference sequence). Losses at the gene ends were 7 bases for V and 3 bases for J; bases not matched to a gene: 5. CDR3 length: 15 amino acids.

The chain has TRBV6-5 and TRBJ2-7; D not resolved. Trimming cost V 5 bases and J 2 bases, with 16 bases left between them. Germline V gene data show CDR1 as MNHEY and CDR2 as SVGAGI. The CDR3 is made up of 15 amino acids. The CDR3 reads CASSRSGVSPYEQYF. The CDR3 nucleotides are TGTGCCAGCAGTCGTTCCGGTGTAAGTCCCTACGAGCAGTACTTC.

This chain links TRBV5-1 with TRBJ2-7; 11 positions agree with TRBD1. This CDR3 has 17 amino acids. With V trimmed by 0 bases and J by 0 bases, 5 bases remained unmatched. Germline V gives CDR1 SGHRS, CDR2 YFSETQ. This CDR3 reads CASSLARGTGGSYEQYF. The CDR3 nucleotides are TGCGCCAGCAGCTTGGCCAGGGGGACAGGGGGCTCCTACGAGCAGTACTTC.